Below, 11 T cell receptor beta chains from the same sample are listed, as sequenced in a study of blood T cells in healthy people across ages. Combining a sample-barcoded 5' primer with a J-beta primer mix, a second PCR ran for roughly 6 to 11 cycles. Each CDR3 protein is one row after TCRdb ran MiXCR on the 5' RACE reads. The sample has just under 550,000 distinct CDR3 sequences, about 25% seen once. These sequences were also reported in another study, on T cells of mothers and their children.

The source material was blood. The receptors originated from a boy aged 5-17 years in good health.

This clonotype has a handful of counts. The chain employs TRBV4-3 and TRBJ2-2, with D perhaps given as TRBD1 or TRBD2 (6 bases each). The germline V gene encodes CDR1 LGHNA and CDR2 YSLEER. CDR3 length equals 16 residues. V shed 0 bases and J shed 3 bases, with 11 bases lying between them. In nucleotides, the CDR3 is TGCGCCAGCAGCCAAGATTACGGGGGCTACACCGGGGAGCTGTTTTTT. As protein: CASSQDYGGYTGELFF.

V gene TRBV12-3 or TRBV12-4 combines with J gene TRBJ1-5; D not resolved. The CDR3 consists of 16 residues. V lost 8 bases and J lost 2, with 19 bases in between. CDR3 in DNA: TGTGCCAGCGAGGATATACGGGCGGTCGGCAATCAGCCCCAGCATTTT. This gives the protein CASEDIRAVGNQPQHF.

This clonotype came up a few times. The V call is TRBV7-9, the J call TRBJ1-4; TRBD1 matches at 10 bases. Germline V gene data show CDR1 as SEHNR and CDR2 as FQNEAQ (reference sequence). The J segment lost 7 bases and the V segment lost 5 bases, leaving 7 bases of the junction unmatched. This CDR3 is built from 15 residues. CDR3 nucleotides: TGTGCCAGCAGCCCAGACAGGGGGCATCGTGAAAAACTGTTTTTT. Its protein is CASSPDRGHREKLFF.

The chain combines TRBV6-1 with TRBJ2-6, with 10 bases matching TRBD1. There are 18 residues in the CDR3. J gave up 4 bases and V 6 bases, and 12 bases lay outside the gene matches. Germline-derived CDR1 and CDR2 are MNHNS and SASEGT. The CDR3 spells CASRPGQGVRSGANVLTF. CDR3 coding DNA: TGTGCCAGCAGACCTGGACAGGGGGTGCGATCCGGGGCCAACGTCCTGACTTTC.

This clonotype was seen a single time. This sequence joins TRBV6-1 and TRBJ1-4; D remains ambiguous. The V and J ends lost 2 bases and 0 bases respectively, with 16 bases between them. CDR3 length equals 18 residues. Germline values: CDR1 MNHNS, CDR2 SASEGT. This CDR3 is CASSETTPIVSTNEKLFF. The CDR3 region has the DNA TGTGCCAGCAGTGAAACAACACCGATCGTATCAACTAATGAAAAACTGTTTTTT.

The chain employs TRBV11-1 and TRBJ2-5; D may be TRBD2 (5 bases). The germline V gene has CDR1 SGHAT and CDR2 FQDESV (reference sequence). Trimming pared 7 bases from V and 4 bases from J, leaving 16 bases between. The CDR3 loop spans 14 amino acids. Here the CDR3 DNA reads TGTGCCAGCACCCAACTAGAATTTGGAGAGACCCAGTACTTC. Protein product: CASTQLEFGETQYF.

This sequence joins TRBV12-3 or TRBV12-4 and TRBJ1-4, with 10 bases that match TRBD1. Germline trimming cut 7 bases from V and 5 bases from J; bases unmatched to any gene: 4. The length of the CDR3 is 14 residues. The CDR3 region is CASTGGQGNEKLFF. In DNA form, the CDR3 reads TGTGCCAGCACTGGGGGACAGGGGAATGAAAAACTGTTTTTT.

This clonotype was found a few times. This chain connects TRBV15 to TRBJ2-3, with 9 bases lining up with TRBD2. Germline V gene data show CDR1 as LNHNV and CDR2 as YYDKDF (reference sequence). CDR3 size: 14 residues. J was trimmed by 5 bases and V by 2 bases; bases with no gene match: 2. Written as DNA, the CDR3 is TGTGCCACCAGCAGACTACTAGCGGGAGATACGCAGTATTTT. It codes for CATSRLLAGDTQYF.

This chain uses TRBV2 with TRBJ2-5, with TRBD2 identical over 11 bases. This CDR3 comprises 15 residues. The germline V gene encodes CDR1 SNHLY and CDR2 FYNNEI. V shed 6 bases, J shed 0 bases, and the junction held 3 bases outside the gene matches. Here the CDR3 reads CASRGGLADQETQYF. CDR3 sequence (DNA): TGTGCCAGCAGGGGGGGACTAGCGGACCAAGAGACCCAGTACTTC.

This clonotype was detected a few times. The rearrangement joins TRBV7-9 to TRBJ2-5, with 11 nucleotides matching TRBD2. The V gene end was trimmed by 4 bases and the J gene end by 3 bases; junction bases not matched to a gene: 13. The CDR3 totals 18 residues. Germline V lookup: CDR1 SEHNR, CDR2 FQNEAQ (reference sequence). The DNA for the CDR3 is TGTGCCAGCAGCTCGAACGTCTATGGGACTAGCGGAAAAGAGACCCAGTACTTC. Translation: CASSSNVYGTSGKETQYF.

A few counts support this clonotype. This chain connects TRBV27 to TRBJ2-5, with TRBD1 matching over 9 bases. The J call could be wrong; TRBJ2-7 is a better fit for the DNA end. The CDR3 loop spans 14 amino acids. Germline V gene data show CDR1 as MNHEY and CDR2 as SMNVEV (reference sequence). The CDR3 sequence: CASSDPGQGYEQYF. CDR3 nucleotide sequence: TGTGCCAGCAGTGACCCGGGACAGGGTTACGAGCAGTACTTC.